Shown below are 2 T cell receptor beta chains from a single sample sequenced in a study of blood T cell repertoires in COVID-19. Sequencing was performed with immunoSEQ multiplex PCR; in TCRdb, only in-frame clones are kept and a portion is missing. The table records 150,000 or so clones, about four fifths of them present only once. The sequencing sample was made of peripheral blood. Receptor source: a woman aged 80 or over with acute or convalescent COVID-19.

The chain combines TRBV2 with TRBJ1-5; TRBD1 matches 10 bases. The CDR3 totals 15 residues. After removal of 8 bases from V and 7 bases from J, the junction contained 11 bases not matched to a gene. Germline lookup yields CDR1 SNHLY and CDR2 FYNNEI. The CDR3 protein is CASRGGTGVQQPQHF. Written as DNA, the CDR3 is TGTGCCAGCCGGGGGGGGACAGGGGTGCAACAGCCCCAGCATTTT.

The rearrangement joins TRBV5-1 to TRBJ2-7; tentative D call: TRBD1 (5 bases). V dropped 3 bases and J dropped 4 bases, with 8 bases sitting between them. The CDR3 is 12 residues long. Germline V CDR1 and CDR2: SGHRS, YFSETQ. The CDR3 loop is CASSSQGYEQYF. For the CDR3, the DNA is TGCGCCAGCAGCTCGCAGGGTTACGAGCAGTACTTC.